A single sample is the source of the 31 T cell receptor beta chains below, sequenced in a study of blood T cell repertoires in COVID-19. TCRdb's table, derived via immunoSEQ multiplex PCR, lists solely in-frame clones and lacks some. The sample has fewer than 300,000 clones, 84% seen once; the top ten hold roughly 8.6%. Sequenced sample: peripheral blood. The source of these receptors is a human donor in a cohort sampled during active COVID-19.

This chain links TRBV6-5 with TRBJ2-2; D is uncertain. Per the germline V gene, CDR1 is MNHEY and CDR2 is SVGAGI. The V end was cut by 1 base, the J end by 4 bases, with 7 bases between. The CDR3 consists of 14 residues. CDR3 sequence (DNA): TGTGCCAGCAGTTACTGGGCGTCCACCGGGGAGCTGTTTTTT. Translated: CASSYWASTGELFF.

J is TRBJ2-1 and V is TRBV7-9; no reliable D call. The V and J ends lost 8 bases and 6 bases respectively, with 11 bases between them. The CDR3 covers 12 residues. In germline, CDR1 is SEHNR, CDR2 FQNEAQ (reference sequence). The CDR3 sequence: CASDPMRNEQFF. The CDR3 coding sequence is TGTGCCAGCGATCCCATGCGCAATGAGCAGTTCTTC.

This rearrangement joins TRBV6-5 to TRBJ2-4, with D possibly matching TRBD2 (6 bases). Trimming removed 8 bases from V and 1 base from J, with 9 bases in between. Germline CDR1 MNHEY, CDR2 SVGAGI. The length of the CDR3 is 13 residues. The CDR3 loop is CASRREAKNIQYF. The CDR3 DNA reads as TGTGCCAGCCGACGGGAGGCCAAAAACATTCAGTACTTC.

This chain links TRBV7-9 with TRBJ1-3; tentatively, D is TRBD1 (6 bases). V was trimmed by 6 bases and J by 0 bases, leaving 12 bases between them. CDR1 and CDR2 (germline): SEHNR, FQNEAQ (reference sequence). The CDR3 extends over 15 amino acids. The chain's CDR3 is CASRIQGSSGNTIYF. CDR3 DNA sequence: TGTGCCAGCAGGATACAGGGTTCCTCTGGAAACACCATATATTTT.

In DNA form, the CDR3 reads TGTGCCAGCAGCCGACGACGGGGGGCGGACTATGGCTACACCTTC. Translated, it gives CASSRRRGADYGYTF. The chain combines TRBV3-1 (or the pseudogene TRBV3-2) with TRBJ1-2; TRBD1 is a possible D gene (6 bases). Deletions cut 4 bases from V and 3 bases from J, with 15 bases between. There are 15 residues in the CDR3. Germline values: CDR1 LGHDT, CDR2 YNNKEL (reference sequence).

This sequence joins TRBV6-5 and TRBJ1-2, with 7 bases matching TRBD1. Germline CDR1 reads MNHEY; CDR2 reads SVGAGI. V shed 4 bases, J shed 3 bases, and the junction held 2 bases outside the gene matches. This CDR3 has 13 amino acids. The CDR3 DNA reads TGTGCCAGCAGTTCCGACAGGGACTATGGCTACACCTTC. This codes for CASSSDRDYGYTF.

The chain couples TRBV6-5 to TRBJ2-7; 8 positions match TRBD2. The V gene's germline CDR1 is MNHEY and CDR2 SVGAGI. This CDR3 comprises 14 residues. The V and J ends lost 6 bases and 1 base, in that order; junction bases with no gene match: 5. The CDR3 DNA reads TGTGCCAGCAGCACCGGGACTAGATCCTACGAGCAGTACTTC. Amino acids: CASSTGTRSYEQYF.

In this sample, this clone turned up once. The chain joins TRBV5-6 to TRBJ2-7; 7 bases map to TRBD1. V was clipped by 0 bases and J by 3 bases; unmatched bases: 3. CDR1 and CDR2 from the germline V gene are SGHDT and YYEEEE. This CDR3 contains 14 residues. Written as DNA, the CDR3 is TGTGCCAGCAGCTTGGGAGGGACAGTCTACGAGCAGTACTTC. Translating it yields CASSLGGTVYEQYF.

The chain carries TRBV27 and TRBJ1-5, with D perhaps TRBD1 (6 bases). V lost 5 bases, J lost 7 bases, and 24 bases lay in between. CDR3 length: 17 amino acids. Per the germline V gene, CDR1 is MNHEY and CDR2 is SMNVEV (reference sequence). This chain's CDR3 is CASSPQPWWDIQQPQHF. The CDR3, as DNA: TGTGCCAGCAGTCCCCAGCCGTGGTGGGACATCCAGCAGCCCCAGCATTTT.

The genes are TRBV19 and TRBJ1-6; D not resolved. CDR1 is LNHDA, CDR2 SQIVND, per germline (reference sequence). CDR3 length equals 15 residues. The V gene lost 2 bases and the J gene lost 7 bases, with 12 bases spanning the gap. The CDR3: CASSIYGRNNSPLHF. As DNA, the CDR3 is TGTGCCAGTAGTATATACGGGAGAAACAATTCACCCCTCCACTTT.

V and J are TRBV2 and TRBJ2-7; possibly TRBD1 for D (8 bases). Germline V gives CDR1 SNHLY, CDR2 FYNNEI. The CDR3 sequence is 14 residues long. Trimming took off 7 bases at V and 2 bases at J, with 15 bases between the two ends. CDR3 DNA sequence: TGTGCCAGCAAAAGGACAGGGAGGGCCTACGAGCAGTACTTC. As protein: CASKRTGRAYEQYF.

This chain links TRBV12-5 with TRBJ2-7; 8 nucleotides agree with TRBD2. Germline V gene data show CDR1 as LGHNT and CDR2 as FRNRAP. The CDR3 is 17 residues long. V shed 0 bases, J shed 1 base, and the junction held 8 bases outside the gene matches. The CDR3 is CASGLVLLVAGSYEQYF. The CDR3 DNA follows: TGTGCTAGTGGTTTGGTACTTCTGGTAGCGGGATCCTACGAGCAGTACTTC. The full variable domain, rest sourced from reference TRBV12-5 and TRBJ2-7, is DARVTQTPRHKVTEMGQEVTMRCQPILGHNTVFWYRQTMMQGLELLAYFRNRAPLDDSGMPKDRFSAEMPDATLATLKIQPSEPRDSAVYFCASGLVLLVAGSYEQYFGPGTRLTVT.

This clone occurred many times. The CDR3 nucleotides are TGTGCCAGTAGTATCCGACAGAGCAATCAGCCCCAGCATTTT. Translated, it gives CASSIRQSNQPQHF. The rearrangement links TRBV19 to TRBJ1-5; possible D gene TRBD1, 5 bases. V lost 3 bases and J lost 1, with 7 bases in between. The CDR3 extends over 14 amino acids. In germline, CDR1 is LNHDA, CDR2 SQIVND (reference sequence).

In its sample, this clone was seen once. This chain uses TRBV24-1 with TRBJ2-7, with 7 nucleotides matching TRBD1. The V segment lost 3 bases and the J segment 6 bases; nucleotides outside the gene matches: 7. Germline V gene sequence: CDR1 KGHDR, CDR2 SFDVKD. The CDR3 sequence is 14 residues long. This CDR3 is CATSDGSGGREQYF. In DNA, the CDR3 is TGTGCCACCAGTGATGGTTCAGGGGGACGCGAGCAGTACTTC.

The chain is built from TRBV19 and TRBJ2-1; the match to TRBD2 covers 10 bases. The length of the CDR3 is 16 residues. Trimming took 10 bases from V and 3 from J; bases not matched to a gene: 12. Germline lookup yields CDR1 LNHDA and CDR2 SQIVND (reference sequence). The CDR3 coding sequence is TGTGCCACTATGAGCGGGGGGGCCCTCTTCTACAATGAGCAGTTCTTC. Residues: CATMSGGALFYNEQFF.

This chain uses TRBV4-2 with TRBJ1-6, with TRBD1 as a possible D gene (5 bases). The CDR3 extends over 13 amino acids. V lost 4 bases and J lost 10, with 11 bases in between. CDR1 is LGHNA and CDR2 is YNFKEQ in the germline V gene. For the CDR3, the DNA is TGTGCCAGCAGCCCTCAGCGGGGGTCACCCCTCCACTTT. Translation gives CASSPQRGSPLHF.

The chain combines TRBV18 with TRBJ2-7, with 14 nucleotides matching TRBD2. The V gene end was trimmed by 1 base and the J gene end by 7 bases; junction bases not matched to a gene: 15. CDR1 and CDR2 (germline): KGHSH, LQKENI. This CDR3 spans 19 amino acids. The CDR3 DNA is TGTGCCAGCTCACCACTACCCGCAACCGGGACTAGCGGGAGTTATGAGCAGTACTTC. Protein product: CASSPLPATGTSGSYEQYF.

V gene TRBV19 combines with J gene TRBJ1-3; no clear D. The V gene lost 3 bases and the J gene lost 2 bases, with 8 bases spanning the gap. The CDR3 length is 14 residues. Germline V gene lookup returns CDR1 LNHDA and CDR2 SQIVND (reference sequence). CDR3 amino acids: CASSMQNTGNTIYF. CDR3 nucleotides: TGTGCCAGTAGTATGCAGAACACTGGAAACACCATATATTTT.

The V and J genes are TRBV18 and TRBJ1-2, with D perhaps TRBD1 (5 bases). CDR1 and CDR2 (germline): KGHSH, LQKENI. The CDR3 loop spans 16 amino acids. Between the trimmed V and J ends, which lost 2 bases and 2 bases, there was a span of 15 bases. CDR3 amino acids: CASSPMGAGLNYGYTF. The CDR3 DNA sequence: TGTGCCAGCTCACCAATGGGCGCAGGGTTAAACTATGGCTACACCTTC.

The chain recombines TRBV5-1 with TRBJ1-6, with 9 positions matching TRBD1. This CDR3 is 16 amino acids long. Germline V gene data show CDR1 as SGHRS and CDR2 as YFSETQ. The V gene end was trimmed by 5 bases and the J gene end by 7 bases; junction bases not matched to a gene: 10. The CDR3 is CASRATDRGSNSPLHF. The DNA for the CDR3 is TGCGCCAGCAGGGCAACGGACAGGGGTTCGAATTCACCCCTCCACTTT.

This chain connects TRBV9 to TRBJ2-7, with D possibly being TRBD2 (5 bases). Germline V gene data show CDR1 as SGDLS and CDR2 as YYNGEE. This CDR3 has 14 amino acids. V shed 0 bases and J shed 4 bases, with 11 bases lying between them. This CDR3 reads CASSVEPSLYEQYF. CDR3 bases: TGTGCCAGCAGCGTAGAACCTAGCTTGTACGAGCAGTACTTC.

The chain links TRBV10-1 to TRBJ1-1, with a possible D match to TRBD1 (6 bases). This CDR3 has 17 amino acids. Trimming removed 0 bases at V and 0 bases at J, with 14 bases between. CDR1 and CDR2 from the germline V gene are WNHNN and SYGVQD (reference sequence). CDR3 amino acids: CASSESGAAPMNTEAFF. The CDR3 bases are TGCGCCAGCAGTGAGTCGGGGGCAGCGCCTATGAACACTGAAGCTTTCTTT.

V and J are TRBV6-6 and TRBJ1-1; unclear D gene. CDR1 MNHNY and CDR2 SVGAGI come from the germline V gene (reference sequence). This CDR3 has 15 residues. The V and J ends lost 5 bases and 1 base respectively, with 14 bases between them. This CDR3 is CASSPRLGENTEAFF. For the CDR3, the DNA is TGTGCCAGCAGTCCCAGGTTGGGAGAGAACACTGAAGCTTTCTTT.

The chain employs TRBV28 and TRBJ1-2, with TRBD1 matching 9 bases. Germline CDR1 is MDHEN and CDR2 is SYDVKM. The trim removed 6 bases at V and 4 bases at J, leaving 21 bases unmatched. The CDR3 sequence is 19 residues long. The CDR3 is CASRTPQGAQGPAGYGYTF. CDR3 DNA sequence: TGTGCCAGCAGGACGCCACAGGGGGCGCAGGGGCCCGCGGGCTATGGCTACACCTTC.

The V call is TRBV5-1, the J call TRBJ1-2; D might be TRBD1 (6 bases). CDR1 and CDR2 (germline): SGHRS, YFSETQ. Trimming left V 4 bases short and J 6 bases short, with 13 bases between. The CDR3 is 13 residues long. The CDR3 DNA is TGCGCCAGCAGCCCACAGGGTAGGGATGGCTACACCTTC. Its translation is CASSPQGRDGYTF.

In this sample, this clone turned up a few times. Other DNA sequences in this specimen translate into the identical CDR3. CDR3 nucleotides: TGTGCCAGCAGCAGGGGACTAGCGTACAATGAGCAGTTCTTC. It translates to CASSRGLAYNEQFF. The chain links TRBV5-8 to TRBJ2-1, with 10 bases that match TRBD2. Germline V gene data show CDR1 as SGHTS and CDR2 as YDEGEE. The CDR3 runs to 14 residues. The junction had 2 bases not matched to a gene; V was cut back by 4 bases and J by 4 bases.

The chain joins TRBV7-2 to TRBJ2-2, with 8 positions matching TRBD1. Germline V gene lookup returns CDR1 SGHTA and CDR2 FQGNSA. The ends lost 3 bases at V and 6 bases at J; junction bases unmatched: 6. The CDR3 is made up of 15 amino acids. The CDR3 loop reads CASSLRQGAAGELFF. CDR3 nucleotides: TGTGCCAGCAGCTTGCGGCAGGGGGCGGCCGGGGAGCTGTTTTTT. The whole variable domain, filled in from reference TRBV7-2 and TRBJ2-2, reads GAGVSQSPSNKVTEKGKDVELRCDPISGHTALYWYRQSLGQGLEFLIYFQGNSAPDKSGLPSDRFSAERTGGSVSTLTIQRTQQEDSAVYLCASSLRQGAAGELFFGEGSRLTVL.

In DNA form, the CDR3 reads TGTGCCAGCAGCAATCCGTCGGGGGGCTCCTACGAGCAGTACTTC. Encoded protein: CASSNPSGGSYEQYF. The V gene is TRBV13, the J gene TRBJ2-7; 7 bases line up with TRBD2. V lost 5 bases to trimming and J lost 0 bases; unmatched junction nucleotides: 7. Germline assignment: CDR1 PRHDT and CDR2 FYEKMQ (reference sequence). CDR3 length equals 15 residues.

The J gene is TRBJ1-4, the V gene TRBV2; maybe TRBD1 (5 bases). Trimming removed 7 bases at V and 2 bases at J, with 14 bases between. Per the germline V gene, CDR1 is SNHLY and CDR2 is FYNNEI. The CDR3 extends over 15 amino acids. The chain's CDR3 is CASTGGATTNEKLFF. The CDR3 nucleotides read TGTGCCAGCACAGGCGGGGCAACCACTAATGAAAAACTGTTTTTT. Full variable domain (outside the CDR3, taken from reference TRBV2 and TRBJ1-4): EPEVTQTPSHQVTQMGQEVILRCVPISNHLYFYWYRQILGQKVEFLVSFYNNEISEKSEIFDDQFSVERPDGSNFTLKIRSTKLEDSAMYFCASTGGATTNEKLFFGSGTQLSVL.

V and J are TRBV6-5 and TRBJ2-1, with TRBD1 matching 10 bases. The CDR3 runs 14 residues. Germline lookup yields CDR1 MNHEY and CDR2 SVGAGI. Unmatched junction bases numbered 3, after V lost 2 bases and J lost 8 bases. The CDR3 loop reads CASSYGTGVDEQFF. CDR3 nucleotide sequence: TGTGCCAGCAGTTACGGGACAGGGGTGGATGAGCAGTTCTTC.

This clone was observed a few times. The CDR3 DNA reads TGTGCCAGCAGCCCGAGGGAAACCGGGGAGCTGTTTTTT. Encoded protein: CASSPRETGELFF. The chain employs TRBV11-2 and TRBJ2-2; tentatively, D is TRBD2 (5 bases). V was trimmed by 5 bases and J by 5 bases, leaving 9 bases between them. This CDR3 comprises 13 residues. From germline, CDR1 is SGHAT and CDR2 FQNNGV.